There are many counts of the clone carrying this T cell receptor (beta chain). Its target is unknown. This specimen comes from a study of T-cell reconstitution after alpha-beta-depleted transplantation in children. The TCRbeta library incorporated unique molecular identifiers. TCRdb fed the PCR reads into MiXCR, producing one record per CDR3 protein. The sample carries about 590,000 distinct CDR3 sequences, approximately 13% recorded once. CDR1 and CDR2 from the germline V gene are SQVTM and ANQGSEA. Trimming removed 0 bases from V and 2 bases from J, with 11 bases in between. The CDR3 contains 14 residues. Points from the study as a whole: Newly produced T cells mostly accounted for T-cell counts and diversity one year post-transplant. Expanded graft clones numbering several hundred reportedly gave rise to alpha-beta T cells about two months after transplant. From surviving recipient T cells and thymic progenitors came the high day-60 TCRbeta diversity observed in some patients.

This specimen was PBMCs, mostly from graft donor cells, taken 360 days after TCRalphabeta/CD19-depleted stem cell transplant. The rearrangement uses TRBV29-1 and TRBJ2-7; D is unresolved. The TCR was taken from a male patient between 10 and 17 years old who had a stem cell transplant for acute myeloid leukemia, so the T cells may come from the graft donor. The CDR3 DNA reads as TGCAGCGTTGAAGATCAAGCAGGTGCCTACGAGCAGTACTTC. It codes for CSVEDQAGAYEQYF.